This T cell receptor beta chain came from a study of beta chain features in type 1 diabetes. General study findings and limits: Moderate but significant shortening of TCRB CDR3s was recorded in all four CD4+ subsets from Type 1 diabetes patients. Patients showed naive, central memory and Treg TCRB repertoires that appeared more similar than those of healthy donors.

Sequenced material consisted of expressed TCRB transcripts (all of the isolated RNA was reverse transcribed). Assay used: immunoSEQ multiplex PCR; TCRdb lists only in-frame clones, some missing. The sample yields about 900,000 clones, roughly 17% seen once. Concerning this clone itself: Its matching antigen is unknown.

Once sorted, every population was more than 98% pure. Sequencing was done on a sample of naive CD4+ T cells from blood. The sequence was collected from a woman between 18 and 30 years old in good health.

The CDR3 loop is CATSRGQGTREQPQHF. The CDR3 DNA is TGTGCCACCAGCAGAGGACAGGGGACTAGGGAACAGCCCCAGCATTTT. The gene calls are TRBV15 and TRBJ1-5; 8 bases fit TRBD1. Germline CDR1 reads LNHNV; CDR2 reads YYDKDF (reference sequence). With V trimmed by 1 base and J by 7 bases, 9 bases remained unmatched. This CDR3 comprises 16 residues.